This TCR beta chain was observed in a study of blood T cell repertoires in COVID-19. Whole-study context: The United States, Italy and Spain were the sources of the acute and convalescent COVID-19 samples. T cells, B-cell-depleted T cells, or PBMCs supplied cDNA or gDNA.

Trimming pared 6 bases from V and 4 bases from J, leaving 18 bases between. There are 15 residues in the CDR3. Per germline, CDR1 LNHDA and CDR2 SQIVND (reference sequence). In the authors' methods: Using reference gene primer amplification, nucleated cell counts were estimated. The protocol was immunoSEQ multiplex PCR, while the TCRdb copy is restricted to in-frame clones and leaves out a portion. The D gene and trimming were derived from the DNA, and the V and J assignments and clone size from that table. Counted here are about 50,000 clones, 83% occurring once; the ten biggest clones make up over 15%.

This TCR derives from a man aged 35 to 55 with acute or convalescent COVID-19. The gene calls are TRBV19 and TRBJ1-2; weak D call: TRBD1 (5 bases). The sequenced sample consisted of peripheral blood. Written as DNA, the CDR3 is TGTGCCAGTAGCCAAGGCCAGGGAGGCTTCTATGGCTACACCTTC. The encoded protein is CASSQGQGGFYGYTF.